Below are 27 T cell receptor beta chains sequenced from a single sample in a study of cytomegalovirus exposure and HLA in healthy donors. This table comes from immunoSEQ multiplex PCR, and its TCRdb copy is limited to in-frame clones, with some not included. The data hold over 85,000 clones, with around 82% observed a single time. The sample was PBMCs. Receptor source: a woman between 18 and 30 years old in good health and CMV-seropositive.

This rearrangement joins TRBV10-2 to TRBJ2-5; 7 bases are a match to TRBD2. Germline V lookup: CDR1 WSHSY, CDR2 SAAADI. V lost 6 bases to trimming and J lost 5 bases; unmatched junction nucleotides: 9. There are 14 residues in the CDR3. The CDR3 here is CASSVTREVETQYF. Here the CDR3 DNA reads TGCGCCAGCAGCGTGACACGGGAGGTGGAGACCCAGTACTTC.

This clone was detected a few times. This chain connects TRBV30 to TRBJ1-3; no clear D. Germline lookup yields CDR1 GTSNPN and CDR2 SVGIG (reference sequence). There are 14 residues in the CDR3. The ends were cut back, 0 bases at V and 0 bases at J, with 6 bases in the middle. CDR3: CAWSVLSSGNTIYF. The CDR3 nucleotides read TGTGCCTGGAGTGTACTGAGCTCTGGAAACACCATATATTTT.

This clone was seen just once. The chain is built from TRBV6-5 and TRBJ2-3; TRBD2 might be the D (6 bases). The CDR3 spans 14 residues. Trimming removed 5 bases from V and 4 bases from J, with 13 bases in between. Germline assignment: CDR1 MNHEY and CDR2 SVGAGI. CDR3 nucleotides: TGTGCCAGCAGTGTCGCCGGGGGTGCAGATACGCAGTATTTT. This codes for CASSVAGGADTQYF.

This clone was recorded once. The V gene is TRBV2, the J gene TRBJ2-2; TRBD2 agrees at 13 bases. Germline CDR1 reads SNHLY; CDR2 reads FYNNEI. J lost 5 bases, V lost 3 bases, and 0 bases had no gene match. The CDR3 consists of 15 residues. CDR3 in amino acids: CASSETSGGTGELFF. The DNA of the CDR3 is TGTGCCAGCAGTGAGACTAGCGGGGGGACCGGGGAGCTGTTTTTT.

This clone was seen more than once but under ten times. The V call is TRBV11-3, the J call TRBJ1-4; unclear D gene. CDR3 length equals 17 residues. CDR1 SGHNT and CDR2 YENEEA come from the germline V gene. Trimming stripped 2 bases from V and 4 bases from J, with 17 bases between. The CDR3 is CASSLWAAFGLNEKLFF. In DNA form, the CDR3 reads TGTGCCAGCAGCTTATGGGCTGCCTTTGGACTTAATGAAAAACTGTTTTTT.

This clone was detected once. V and J are TRBV10-3 and TRBJ1-4; TRBD1 might be the D (5 bases). The CDR3 is 13 residues long. Looked up from germline, CDR1 is ENHRY and CDR2 is SYGVKD. The V gene lost 11 bases and the J gene lost 6 bases, with 16 bases spanning the gap. Here the CDR3 reads CASRGGEDEKLFF. CDR3 nucleotide sequence: TGTGCCTCCCGGGGAGGGGAGGATGAAAAACTGTTTTTT.

This clone was seen a single time. The chain employs TRBV29-1 and TRBJ2-3, with a weak D call TRBD1 (6 bases). Germline CDR1 is SQVTM and CDR2 is ANQGSEA. Trimming removed 7 bases from V and 2 bases from J, with 7 bases in between. The length of the CDR3 is 11 residues. The CDR3 reads CSGQATDTQYF. CDR3 coding DNA: TGCAGCGGACAGGCCACAGATACGCAGTATTTT.

Only one count was recorded for this clone. This rearrangement joins TRBV2 to TRBJ1-2, with 10 bases identical to TRBD1. From germline, CDR1 is SNHLY and CDR2 FYNNEI. The CDR3 is made up of 14 amino acids. The junction had 5 bases not matched to a gene; V was cut back by 6 bases and J by 4 bases. CDR3 protein: CASRTGGSGYGYTF. The CDR3 nucleotides read TGTGCCAGCAGGACAGGGGGCTCAGGCTATGGCTACACCTTC.

The V gene is TRBV7-2, the J gene TRBJ2-2, with a tentative D call TRBD2 (5 bases). Germline CDR1 reads SGHTA; CDR2 reads FQGNSA. This CDR3 has 15 amino acids. Trimming took off 1 base at V and 4 bases at J, with 10 bases between the two ends. The CDR3 coding sequence is TGTGCCAGCAGCTTAGTGATGGGAGCCACCGGGGAGCTGTTTTTT. Amino acid sequence: CASSLVMGATGELFF.

The V and J genes are TRBV6-4 and TRBJ1-5, with D perhaps matching TRBD1 (5 bases). The CDR3 loop spans 13 amino acids. V lost 4 bases and J lost 7, with 11 bases in between. Germline CDR1 MRHNA, CDR2 SNTAGT. This CDR3 reads CASSGQMGQPQHF. The CDR3 nucleotides read TGTGCCAGCAGTGGACAGATGGGGCAGCCCCAGCATTTT.

The chain carries TRBV2 and TRBJ2-7; 9 bases map to TRBD1. The CDR3 runs to 14 residues. Germline-derived CDR1 and CDR2 are SNHLY and FYNNEI. V gave up 10 bases and J gave up 5 bases; unmatched junction bases: 12. In DNA, the CDR3 is TGTGCCACCTTTCCGGGGACAGGGAACCACGAGCAGTACTTC. It is translated as CATFPGTGNHEQYF.

The chain employs TRBV7-8 and TRBJ2-7; D is perhaps TRBD2 (5 bases). Trimming pared 1 base from V and 0 bases from J, leaving 13 bases between. This CDR3 spans 16 amino acids. Germline V gene lookup returns CDR1 SGHVS and CDR2 FQNEAQ. CDR3 bases: TGTGCCAGCAGCTTAGGGCGTGGAGGACCCTCCTACGAGCAGTACTTC. It is translated as CASSLGRGGPSYEQYF.

The CDR3 sequence is CASSLQGAGNSPLHF. The DNA for the CDR3 is TGTGCCAGCAGTCTACAGGGGGCAGGTAATTCACCCCTCCACTTT. This sequence joins TRBV6-5 and TRBJ1-6, with 9 bases identical to TRBD1. The germline CDR1 and CDR2 sequences are MNHEY and SVGAGI. The CDR3 is made up of 15 amino acids. V dropped 5 bases and J dropped 6; count of bases not matched to a gene: 5.

The chain joins TRBV27 to TRBJ2-1, with a possible D match to TRBD1 (5 bases). There are 15 residues in the CDR3. V dropped 7 bases and J dropped 5 bases, with 18 bases sitting between them. Germline values: CDR1 MNHEY, CDR2 SMNVEV (reference sequence). CDR3 sequence: CASIQGRPGDNEQFF. In DNA, the CDR3 is TGTGCCAGCATCCAGGGTCGCCCGGGCGACAATGAGCAGTTCTTC.

This chain uses TRBV9 with TRBJ1-3, with D hard to call. Germline-derived CDR1 and CDR2 are SGDLS and YYNGEE. This CDR3 is 14 amino acids long. Trimming stripped 3 bases from V and 2 bases from J, with 9 bases between. The CDR3 bases are TGTGCCAGCAGCGAGGAACAGACTGGAAACACCATATATTTT. Its translation: CASSEEQTGNTIYF.

V and J are TRBV28 and TRBJ2-7, with a weak D call TRBD2 (5 bases). The ends were cut back, 4 bases at V and 6 bases at J, with 13 bases in the middle. The CDR3 sequence is 13 residues long. Germline CDR1 and CDR2: MDHEN and SYDVKM. This chain's CDR3 is CASSSPPGVEQYF. CDR3 bases: TGTGCCAGCAGTTCCCCCCCCGGGGTCGAGCAGTACTTC.

This chain links TRBV27 with TRBJ1-5; TRBD1 is a possible D gene (5 bases). The ends were cut back, 7 bases at V and 0 bases at J, with 10 bases in the middle. Germline-derived CDR1 and CDR2 are MNHEY and SMNVEV (reference sequence). This CDR3 is built from 14 residues. Here the CDR3 DNA reads TGTGCCAGCACCTTAGGGGATAGCAATCAGCCCCAGCATTTT. This codes for CASTLGDSNQPQHF.

The V gene is TRBV21-1, the J gene TRBJ1-5; the listed D gene, TRBD1, was not tested against the DNA. TRBV21-1 is termed a pseudogene. The CDR3 has 14 residues. As DNA, the CDR3 is TGTGCCAGCAGCAACCGCAGGGTCCGCCAGCCCCAGCATTTT. It translates to CASSNRRVRQPQHF.

The rearrangement joins TRBV4-1 to TRBJ2-3; 9 bases fit TRBD2. The V gene's germline CDR1 is MGHRA and CDR2 YSYEKL. CDR3 length: 16 amino acids. With 2 bases clipped from V and 11 bases from J, the junction kept 14 bases outside the gene matches. In nucleotides, the CDR3 is TGCGCCAGCAGCCAACCGCGGGGGGGCCTACAGATAAGGCAGTATTTT. Encoded protein: CASSQPRGGLQIRQYF.

This clone was counted between two and nine times. The chain employs TRBV28 and TRBJ2-5, with TRBD2 matching 8 bases. The V gene end was trimmed by 6 bases and the J gene end by 10 bases; junction bases not matched to a gene: 16. Germline V gene data show CDR1 as MDHEN and CDR2 as SYDVKM. The length of the CDR3 is 15 residues. The CDR3 here is CASSPGLVGNSGQYF. CDR3 coding DNA: TGTGCCAGCAGCCCGGGACTAGTTGGGAACAGCGGCCAGTACTTC.

The chain uses TRBV7-9 and TRBJ2-1; D call uncertain. Germline CDR1 is SEHNR and CDR2 is FQNEAQ (reference sequence). Trimming left V 5 bases short and J 8 bases short, with 7 bases between. The CDR3 length is 11 residues. CDR3 bases: TGTGCCAGCAGCCCACAAGATGAGCAGTTCTTC. This sequence encodes CASSPQDEQFF.

The chain carries TRBV29-1 and TRBJ1-1, with D perhaps TRBD1 (5 bases). The CDR3 is 14 amino acids. Trimming took off 7 bases at V and 7 bases at J, with 22 bases between the two ends. Per the germline V gene, CDR1 is SQVTM and CDR2 is ANQGSEA. The CDR3 spells CSGHEPGLKVEAFF. The CDR3 DNA sequence: TGCAGCGGACACGAACCGGGACTTAAGGTTGAAGCTTTCTTT.

The chain employs TRBV7-8 and TRBJ2-4, with D possibly being TRBD1 (7 bases). The CDR3 covers 15 residues. With 2 bases removed from V and 14 bases from J, the gap between germline ends came to 22 bases. Germline V gene data show CDR1 as SGHVS and CDR2 as FQNEAQ. CDR3 region: CASSLPAAGGIPKYF. The DNA for the CDR3 is TGTGCCAGCAGCTTACCGGCGGCAGGGGGGATCCCGAAGTACTTC.

This clone has just a few counts. The CDR3 reads CASSRGQGPEQYF. CDR3 nucleotide sequence: TGTGCCAGCTCCCGGGGACAGGGCCCCGAGCAGTACTTC. This chain links TRBV18 with TRBJ2-7; 9 bases are a match to TRBD1. This CDR3 has 13 amino acids. Looked up from germline, CDR1 is KGHSH and CDR2 is LQKENI. Trimming took 6 bases from V and 6 from J; bases not matched to a gene: 6.

The chain couples TRBV10-3 to TRBJ2-3, with 8 bases identical to TRBD1. The V gene's germline CDR1 is ENHRY and CDR2 SYGVKD. With V trimmed by 1 base and J by 2 bases, 5 bases remained unmatched. The CDR3 runs 16 residues. CDR3 sequence: CAISEFLDRVTDTQYF. The CDR3 DNA follows: TGTGCCATCAGTGAGTTTCTGGACAGGGTCACAGATACGCAGTATTTT.

CDR3 DNA sequence: TGTGCCAGCAGCGCACACATGAGGGGGCACACAGATACGCAGTATTTT. Translated, it gives CASSAHMRGHTDTQYF. The rearrangement uses TRBV7-3 and TRBJ2-3; TRBD1 matches at 7 bases. The CDR3 totals 16 residues. The V gene end was trimmed by 5 bases and the J gene end by 2 bases; junction bases not matched to a gene: 10. Germline V CDR1 and CDR2: SGHTA, FQGTGA.

The chain has TRBV18 and TRBJ2-4, with D perhaps matching TRBD1 (5 bases). V was trimmed by 4 bases and J by 0 bases, leaving 13 bases between them. The CDR3 loop spans 16 amino acids. Per germline, CDR1 KGHSH and CDR2 LQKENI. In DNA, the CDR3 is TGTGCCAGCTCACTCCGACAGATACTAGCCAAAAACATTCAGTACTTC. It yields the protein CASSLRQILAKNIQYF.